This paragraph covers one T cell receptor beta chain sequence. Germline V gives CDR1 LGHNA, CDR2 YNFKEQ. V gave up 1 base and J gave up 3 bases, with 5 bases separating them. The CDR3 length is 13 residues. The source of the sample is a study of blood T cell repertoires in COVID-19. In the study overall: Whether acute or convalescent, the COVID-19 samples came from the United States, Italy and Spain.

The data were produced by immunoSEQ multiplex PCR, yet TCRdb's version contains in-frame clones alone and is incomplete. The sample carries roughly 67,000 clones, 60% to 85% recorded once. This receptor was taken from a human donor in a cohort sampled during active COVID-19. Input material: peripheral blood. The chain uses TRBV4-2 and TRBJ2-3; no clear D gene. The CDR3 coding sequence is TGTGCCAGCAGCCAAGTTTCGACAGATACGCAGTATTTT. Amino acid sequence: CASSQVSTDTQYF.